This T cell receptor (beta chain) was sequenced during a study of blood T cell repertoires in COVID-19. Study summary: COVID-19 samples collected from the United States, Italy and Spain covered acute and convalescent phases. Nucleic acid was either cDNA or gDNA, and it came from T cells, B-cell-depleted T cells, or PBMCs.

The V gene's germline CDR1 is MNHEY and CDR2 SVGAGI. Deletions cut 6 bases from V and 3 bases from J, with 11 bases between. The CDR3 contains 13 residues. Original methodology: How many nucleated cells were present was estimated from reference gene primer amplification. Here immunoSEQ multiplex PCR was the method, and the copy in TCRdb shows in-frame clones only, minus some. V and J calls and clone size are copied from that table; D and trimming were computed from the DNA. In the table there are approximately 90,000 clones, more than 65% of which are singletons. Sequenced material: peripheral blood. The sequence came from an elderly man with active or convalescent COVID-19. The chain employs TRBV6-5 and TRBJ1-1, with D possibly being TRBD1 (5 bases). The DNA of the CDR3 is TGTGCCAGCAGGGGGCGGGGGTACACTGAAGCTTTCTTT. It specifies CASRGRGYTEAFF.